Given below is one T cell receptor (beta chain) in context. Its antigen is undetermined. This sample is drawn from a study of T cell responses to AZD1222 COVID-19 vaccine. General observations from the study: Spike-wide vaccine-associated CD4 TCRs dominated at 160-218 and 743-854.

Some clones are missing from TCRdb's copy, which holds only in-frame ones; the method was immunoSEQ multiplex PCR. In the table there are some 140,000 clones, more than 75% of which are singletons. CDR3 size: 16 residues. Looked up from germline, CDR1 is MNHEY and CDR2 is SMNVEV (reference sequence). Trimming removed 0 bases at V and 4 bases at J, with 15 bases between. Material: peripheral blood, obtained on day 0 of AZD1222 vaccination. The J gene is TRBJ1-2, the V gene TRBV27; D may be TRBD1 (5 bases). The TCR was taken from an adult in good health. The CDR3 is CASSLSRLTGPYGYTF. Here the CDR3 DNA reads TGTGCCAGCAGTTTATCGAGGTTAACAGGACCCTATGGCTACACCTTC.